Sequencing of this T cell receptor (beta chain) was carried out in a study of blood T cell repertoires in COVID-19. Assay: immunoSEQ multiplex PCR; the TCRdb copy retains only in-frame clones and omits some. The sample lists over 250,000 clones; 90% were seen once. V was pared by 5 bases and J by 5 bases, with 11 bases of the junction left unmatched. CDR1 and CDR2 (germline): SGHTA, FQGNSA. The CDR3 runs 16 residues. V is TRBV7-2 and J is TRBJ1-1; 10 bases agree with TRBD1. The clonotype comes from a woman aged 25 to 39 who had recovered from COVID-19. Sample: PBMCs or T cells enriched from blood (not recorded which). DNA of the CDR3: TGTGCCAGCAGCCCCTCCGGGACAGGGGTGGGGACTGAAGCTTTCTTT. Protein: CASSPSGTGVGTEAFF.